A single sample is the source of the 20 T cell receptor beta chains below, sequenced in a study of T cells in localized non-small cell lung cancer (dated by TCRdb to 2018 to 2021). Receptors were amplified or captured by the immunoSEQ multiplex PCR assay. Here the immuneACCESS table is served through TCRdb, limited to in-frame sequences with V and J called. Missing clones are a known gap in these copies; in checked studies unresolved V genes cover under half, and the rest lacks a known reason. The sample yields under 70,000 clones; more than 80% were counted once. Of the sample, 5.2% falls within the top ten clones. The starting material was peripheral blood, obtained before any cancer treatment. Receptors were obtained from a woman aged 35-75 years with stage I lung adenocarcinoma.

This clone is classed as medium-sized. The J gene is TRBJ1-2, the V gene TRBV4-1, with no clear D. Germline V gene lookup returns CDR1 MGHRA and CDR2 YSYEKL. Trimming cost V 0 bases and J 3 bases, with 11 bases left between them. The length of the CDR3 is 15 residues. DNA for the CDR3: TGCGCCAGCAGCCAAGACTCAGGCGAATACTATGGCTACACCTTC. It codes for CASSQDSGEYYGYTF.

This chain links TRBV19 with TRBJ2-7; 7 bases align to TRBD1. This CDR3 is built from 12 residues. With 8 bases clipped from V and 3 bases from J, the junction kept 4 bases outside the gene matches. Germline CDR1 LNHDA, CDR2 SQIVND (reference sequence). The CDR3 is CASGQANYEQYF. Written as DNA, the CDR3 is TGTGCCAGTGGACAGGCCAACTACGAGCAGTACTTC.

The CDR3 protein is CASSPVGPLSNEQFF. The DNA for the CDR3 is TGTGCCAGTAGTCCCGTGGGGCCTCTGTCCAATGAGCAGTTCTTC. The V gene is TRBV19, the J gene TRBJ2-1; D perhaps matches TRBD1 (5 bases). Trimming stripped 5 bases from V and 6 bases from J, with 17 bases between. This CDR3 has 15 residues. Germline V lookup: CDR1 LNHDA, CDR2 SQIVND (reference sequence).

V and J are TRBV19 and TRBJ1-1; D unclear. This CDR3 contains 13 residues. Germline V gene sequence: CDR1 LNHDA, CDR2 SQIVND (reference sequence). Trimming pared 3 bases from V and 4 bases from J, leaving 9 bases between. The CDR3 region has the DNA TGTGCCAGTAGTATCCAGGATTCCACTGAAGCTTTCTTT. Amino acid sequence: CASSIQDSTEAFF.

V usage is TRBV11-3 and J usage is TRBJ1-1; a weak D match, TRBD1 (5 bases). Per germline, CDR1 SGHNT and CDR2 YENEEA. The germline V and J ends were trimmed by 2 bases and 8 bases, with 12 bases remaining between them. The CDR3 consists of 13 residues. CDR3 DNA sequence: TGTGCCAGCAGCTTAAACCCCAGGGACGAAGCTTTCTTT. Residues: CASSLNPRDEAFF. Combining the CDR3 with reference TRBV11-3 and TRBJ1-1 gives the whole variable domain EAGVVQSPRYKIIEKKQPVAFWCNPISGHNTLYWYLQNLGQGPELLIRYENEEAVDDSQLPKDRFSAERLKGVDSTLKIQPAELGDSAVYLCASSLNPRDEAFFGQGTRLTVV.

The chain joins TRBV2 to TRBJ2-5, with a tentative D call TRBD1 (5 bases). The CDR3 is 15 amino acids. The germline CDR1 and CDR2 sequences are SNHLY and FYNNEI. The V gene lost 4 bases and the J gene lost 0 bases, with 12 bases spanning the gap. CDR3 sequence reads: CASSGGRPYQETQYF. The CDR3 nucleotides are TGTGCCAGCAGTGGGGGCAGACCTTACCAAGAGACCCAGTACTTC.

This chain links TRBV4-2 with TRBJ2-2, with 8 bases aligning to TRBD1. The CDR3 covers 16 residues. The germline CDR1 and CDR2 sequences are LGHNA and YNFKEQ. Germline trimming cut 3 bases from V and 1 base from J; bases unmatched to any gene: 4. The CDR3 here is CASSQSGQGNTGELFF. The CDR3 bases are TGTGCCAGCAGCCAGTCTGGACAGGGGAACACCGGGGAGCTGTTTTTT.

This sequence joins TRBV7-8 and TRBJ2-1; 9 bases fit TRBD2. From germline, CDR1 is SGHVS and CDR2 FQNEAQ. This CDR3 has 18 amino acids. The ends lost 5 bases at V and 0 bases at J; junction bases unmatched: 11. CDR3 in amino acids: CASSLLAGLAPSYNEQFF. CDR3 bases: TGTGCCAGCAGCCTCCTAGCCGGACTAGCGCCCTCCTACAATGAGCAGTTCTTC.

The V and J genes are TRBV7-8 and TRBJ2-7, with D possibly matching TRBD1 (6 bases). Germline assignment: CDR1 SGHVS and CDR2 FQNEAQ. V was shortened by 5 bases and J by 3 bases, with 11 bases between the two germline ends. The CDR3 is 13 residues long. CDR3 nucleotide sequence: TGTGCCAGCAGCCGATCGGACAGCTACGAGCAGTACTTC. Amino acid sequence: CASSRSDSYEQYF.

In DNA form, the CDR3 reads TGCGCCAGCAGCCCTACCGGGGCGGACACAGCGTCCTACGAGCAGTACTTC. Encoded protein: CASSPTGADTASYEQYF. The rearrangement uses TRBV5-1 and TRBJ2-7; either TRBD1 or TRBD2 may fit D (5 bases each). V was cut by 4 bases and J by 1 base, with 21 bases left in between. This CDR3 has 17 residues. Germline lookup yields CDR1 SGHRS and CDR2 YFSETQ.

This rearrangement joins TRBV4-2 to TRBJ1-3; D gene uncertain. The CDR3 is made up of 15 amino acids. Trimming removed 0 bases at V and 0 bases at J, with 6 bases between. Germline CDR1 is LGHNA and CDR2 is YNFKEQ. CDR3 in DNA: TGTGCCAGCAGCCAAGATGGCGGCTCTGGAAACACCATATATTTT. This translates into CASSQDGGSGNTIYF.

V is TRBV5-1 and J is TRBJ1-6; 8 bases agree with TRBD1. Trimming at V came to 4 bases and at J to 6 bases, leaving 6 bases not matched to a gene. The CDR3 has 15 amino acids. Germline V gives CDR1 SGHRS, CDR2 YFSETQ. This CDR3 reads CASSKETGVNSPLHF. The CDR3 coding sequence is TGCGCCAGCAGCAAAGAGACAGGGGTTAATTCACCCCTCCACTTT.

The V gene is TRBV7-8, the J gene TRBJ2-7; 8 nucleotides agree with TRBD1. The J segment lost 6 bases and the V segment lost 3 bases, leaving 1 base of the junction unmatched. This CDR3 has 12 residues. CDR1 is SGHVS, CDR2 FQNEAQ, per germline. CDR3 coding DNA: TGTGCCAGCAGCTTGACAGGGGTCGAGCAGTACTTC. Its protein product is CASSLTGVEQYF.

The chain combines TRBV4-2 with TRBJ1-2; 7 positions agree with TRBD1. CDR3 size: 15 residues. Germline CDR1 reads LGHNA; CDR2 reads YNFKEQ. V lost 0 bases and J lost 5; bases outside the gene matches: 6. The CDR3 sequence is CASSQDLGQAYGYTF. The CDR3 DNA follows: TGTGCCAGCAGCCAAGACCTTGGACAGGCGTATGGCTACACCTTC.

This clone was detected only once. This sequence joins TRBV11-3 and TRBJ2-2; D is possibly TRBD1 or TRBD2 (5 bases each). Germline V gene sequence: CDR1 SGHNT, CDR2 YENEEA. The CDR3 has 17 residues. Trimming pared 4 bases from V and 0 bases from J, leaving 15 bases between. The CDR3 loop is CASSSRDRRSNTGELFF. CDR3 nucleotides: TGTGCCAGCAGCTCCCGGGACCGACGTTCGAACACCGGGGAGCTGTTTTTT. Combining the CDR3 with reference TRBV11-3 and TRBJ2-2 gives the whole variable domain EAGVVQSPRYKIIEKKQPVAFWCNPISGHNTLYWYLQNLGQGPELLIRYENEEAVDDSQLPKDRFSAERLKGVDSTLKIQPAELGDSAVYLCASSSRDRRSNTGELFFGEGSRLTVL.

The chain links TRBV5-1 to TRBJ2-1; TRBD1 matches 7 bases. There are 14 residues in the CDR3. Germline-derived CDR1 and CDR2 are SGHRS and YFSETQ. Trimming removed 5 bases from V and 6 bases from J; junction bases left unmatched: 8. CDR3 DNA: TGCGCCAGCAGATCAGGGGGTAGCGTCAATGAGCAGTTCTTC. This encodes CASRSGGSVNEQFF.

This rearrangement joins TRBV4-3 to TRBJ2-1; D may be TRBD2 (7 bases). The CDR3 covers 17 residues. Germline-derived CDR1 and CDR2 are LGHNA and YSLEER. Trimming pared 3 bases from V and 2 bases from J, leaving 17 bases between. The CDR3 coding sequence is TGCGCCAGCAGCCAGGCCCCAGAGGGGGGGCCCTACAATGAGCAGTTCTTC. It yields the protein CASSQAPEGGPYNEQFF.

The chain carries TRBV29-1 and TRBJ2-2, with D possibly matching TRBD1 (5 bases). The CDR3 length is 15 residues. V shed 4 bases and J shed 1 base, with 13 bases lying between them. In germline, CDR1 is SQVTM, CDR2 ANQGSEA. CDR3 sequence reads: CSVGFRTKNTGELFF. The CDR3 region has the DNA TGCAGCGTTGGATTTAGGACAAAGAACACCGGGGAGCTGTTTTTT.

The CDR3 sequence: CASSLAEGRREKLFF. The CDR3 DNA follows: TGCGCCAGCAGCTTGGCCGAGGGCAGAAGAGAAAAACTGTTTTTT. The J gene is TRBJ1-4, the V gene TRBV5-1; no reliable D call. In germline, CDR1 is SGHRS, CDR2 YFSETQ. Trimming removed 0 bases from V and 8 bases from J, with 14 bases in between. This CDR3 is built from 15 residues.

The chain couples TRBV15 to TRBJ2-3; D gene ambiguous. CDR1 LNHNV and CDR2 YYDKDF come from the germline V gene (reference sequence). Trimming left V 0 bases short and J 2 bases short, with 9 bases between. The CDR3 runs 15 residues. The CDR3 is CATSRDPALTDTQYF. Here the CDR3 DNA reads TGTGCCACCAGCAGAGACCCCGCCCTCACAGATACGCAGTATTTT.